This T cell receptor (beta chain) was captured in a study of T cell responses to AZD1222 COVID-19 vaccine. The wider study: Some second doses came at about 4 weeks and others at about 12 weeks; these were pooled. Study-level findings and limits: Of spike-specific TCRs, nearly half reportedly target regions left unmutated in variants. Baseline testing showed seropositivity in only 5 or 6 AZD1222 recipients. Clonal diversity was possibly underestimated, and the donors were mostly white British, with more females.

Using immunoSEQ multiplex PCR, the repertoire was profiled, and TCRdb retains in-frame clones only, with some absent. The profile shows 130,000 to 150,000 clones, about 92% of them singletons. Remarks on this clone: What it recognizes is unknown.

The CDR3 extends over 16 amino acids. Trimming removed 5 bases from V and 7 bases from J; junction bases left unmatched: 13. CDR1 and CDR2 from the germline V gene are SGHTA and FQGNSA. The chain combines TRBV7-2 with TRBJ2-7, with 11 bases matching TRBD2. The specimen was peripheral blood, collected on day 0 of AZD1222 vaccination. The sequence was collected from an adult in good health. CDR3 sequence reads: CASSATSGGIFGEQYF. The DNA for the CDR3 is TGTGCCAGCAGCGCCACTAGCGGGGGCATATTTGGGGAGCAGTACTTC.